This is a list of T cell receptor beta chains from one sample in a study of T-cell reconstitution after alpha-beta-depleted transplantation in children. TCRdb reprocessed the PCR reads via MiXCR and lists one record per CDR3 protein. The sample lists some 500,000 distinct CDR3 sequences; around 18% were seen once. Here the sequenced sample was PBMCs from the stem cell graft donor, taken from the stem cell graft. The receptors originated from a human donor who donated a stem cell graft to a child with acute lymphoblastic leukemia. Each CDR3 is given with its conserved first and last residue. The D gene is left open where the match is weak. Only part of the rows carry a size: once, few, many, or a class if the clone is expanded.

-	-	TRBV7-9	TRBJ1-1	CASRRDEAFF	TGTGCCAGCCGACGTGATGAAGCTTTCTTT
-	few	TRBV20-1	TRBJ1-1	CSARTRLNTEAFF	TGCAGTGCTAGGACCAGATTGAACACTGAAGCTTTCTTT
-	-	TRBV9	TRBJ2-7	CASSAAGLSYEQYF	TGTGCCAGCAGCGCCGCCGGACTTTCCTACGAGCAGTACTTC
-	-	TRBV19	TRBJ2-1	CASNDDYSSYNEQFF	TGTGCCAGTAATGATGACTATAGCTCCTACAATGAGCAGTTCTTC
-	-	TRBV24-1	TRBJ1-3	CATSDLSDGNTIYF	TGTGCCACCAGTGATTTGTCAGATGGAAACACCATATATTTT
-	few	TRBV7-9	TRBJ2-1	CASSPWRGNEQFF	TGTGCCAGCAGCCCGTGGAGAGGGAATGAGCAGTTCTTC
TRBD2	few	TRBV7-2	TRBJ2-7	CASSFRPGTSVSEQYF	TGTGCCAGCAGCTTTCGTCCCGGGACTAGCGTCTCCGAGCAGTACTTC
TRBD1	few	TRBV5-8	TRBJ1-1	CASSWQGENTEAFF	TGTGCCAGCAGCTGGCAGGGGGAGAACACTGAAGCTTTCTTT
TRBD2	once	TRBV12-3/TRBV12-4	TRBJ2-1	CASRSQPGLAYNEQFF	TGTGCCAGCAGGTCGCAACCGGGACTAGCCTACAATGAGCAGTTCTTC
-	once	TRBV7-6	TRBJ2-7	CASTPASDFSYEQYF	TGTGCCAGCACCCCCGCTTCGGACTTCTCCTACGAGCAGTACTTC
TRBD1	-	TRBV29-1	TRBJ1-2	CSARTGNDYGYTF	TGCAGCGCGCGGACAGGGAATGACTATGGCTACACCTTC
-	-	TRBV4-1	TRBJ1-1	CASSQVLVNTEAFF	TGCGCCAGCAGCCAAGTGTTGGTGAACACTGAAGCTTTCTTT
TRBD2	-	TRBV3-1	TRBJ2-7	CASSLRGLAGGREQYF	TGTGCCAGCAGTCTGAGAGGACTAGCGGGAGGGCGAGAGCAGTACTTC
-	-	TRBV10-3	TRBJ2-7	CAISDFEGVTPYEQYF	TGTGCCATCAGTGACTTTGAGGGGGTGACCCCCTACGAGCAGTACTTC
TRBD2	-	TRBV3-1	TRBJ2-1	CASSQGFGGRPLNEQFF	TGTGCCAGCAGCCAAGGGTTTGGCGGGAGGCCACTCAATGAGCAGTTCTTC
-	-	TRBV20-1	TRBJ2-7	CSARKFSVSSYEQYF	TGCAGTGCCCGGAAGTTTTCCGTCTCCTCCTACGAGCAGTACTTC
-	few	TRBV12-3/TRBV12-4	TRBJ2-7	CASSFTGLYEQYF	TGTGCCAGCAGTTTCACAGGACTCTACGAGCAGTACTTC
TRBD2	few	TRBV5-1	TRBJ2-3	CASFSGGRVADTQYF	TGCGCCAGCTTTAGTGGCGGGAGAGTGGCAGATACGCAGTATTTT
-	few	TRBV27	TRBJ2-3	CASSFTSSTDTQYF	TGTGCCAGCAGTTTCACATCTAGCACAGATACGCAGTATTTT
-	-	TRBV5-1	TRBJ2-1	CASSPIPGNQKYNEQFF	TGCGCCAGCAGCCCAATCCCCGGGAACCAGAAATACAATGAGCAGTTCTTC
-	-	TRBV30	TRBJ2-6	CAWGSGAGANVLTF	TGTGCCTGGGGGTCAGGGGCTGGGGCCAACGTCCTGACTTTC
-	-	TRBV7-8	TRBJ2-1	CASSPWDSTNEQFF	TGTGCCAGCAGCCCCTGGGACTCTACCAATGAGCAGTTCTTC
TRBD2	few	TRBV5-1	TRBJ2-3	CASSLTSARTDTQYF	TGCGCCAGCAGCTTGACTAGCGCCCGCACAGATACGCAGTATTTT
TRBD2	few	TRBV28	TRBJ2-1	CASSISGLAGYNEQFF	TGTGCCAGCAGTATCTCGGGGCTAGCGGGGTACAATGAGCAGTTCTTC
-	many	TRBV5-1	TRBJ2-7	CASSLFGGSYEQYF	TGCGCCAGCAGCCTATTCGGGGGTTCCTACGAGCAGTACTTC
-	-	TRBV5-1	TRBJ1-1	CASSWTVGDTEAFF	TGCGCCAGCAGCTGGACAGTTGGGGACACTGAAGCTTTCTTT
-	-	TRBV4-1	TRBJ1-5	CASSQDTGSNQPQHF	TGCGCCAGCAGCCAAGACACCGGTAGCAATCAGCCCCAGCATTTT
-	-	TRBV9	TRBJ2-3	CASSVHPAPDTQYF	TGTGCCAGCAGCGTACACCCGGCCCCAGATACGCAGTATTTT
-	-	TRBV14	TRBJ2-1	CASSQDVSSYNEQFF	TGTGCCAGCAGCCAAGATGTTAGCTCCTACAATGAGCAGTTCTTC
-	few	TRBV10-3	TRBJ2-1	CAISEMAGSEQFF	TGTGCCATCAGTGAAATGGCAGGGTCTGAGCAGTTCTTC
-	few	TRBV20-1	TRBJ2-3	CSARASATSTDTQYF	TGCAGTGCTAGGGCTAGCGCCACTAGCACAGATACGCAGTATTTT
TRBD1	-	TRBV19	TRBJ2-2	CASSITGANTGELFF	TGTGCCAGTAGTATTACAGGGGCGAACACCGGGGAGCTGTTTTTT
TRBD2	few	TRBV9	TRBJ2-7	CASSVGSTSGIYEQYF	TGTGCCAGCAGCGTAGGTTCGACTAGCGGGATTTACGAGCAGTACTTC
-	-	TRBV20-1	TRBJ2-7	CSALLGTAYEQYF	TGCAGTGCCCTCCTCGGGACTGCCTACGAGCAGTACTTC
-	-	TRBV20-1	TRBJ2-3	CSPRVLVQPAAADTQYF	TGCAGTCCCAGGGTTCTAGTTCAGCCCGCCGCCGCAGATACGCAGTATTTT
-	-	TRBV20-1	TRBJ1-1	CSATSGTYLNTEAFF	TGCAGTGCTACCTCCGGGACCTATTTGAACACTGAAGCTTTCTTT
-	few	TRBV7-8	TRBJ2-1	CASSLVPVGNEQFF	TGTGCCAGCAGCTTAGTACCAGTAGGGAATGAGCAGTTCTTC
-	few	TRBV9	TRBJ2-7	CASSVAPSETYEQYF	TGTGCCAGCAGCGTAGCCCCAAGCGAGACCTACGAGCAGTACTTC
-	few	TRBV27	TRBJ2-3	CASSFRPDTQYF	TGTGCCAGCAGTTTTAGGCCAGATACGCAGTATTTT
TRBD2	-	TRBV4-2	TRBJ2-1	CASSQGLAGGEQFF	TGTGCCAGCAGCCAAGGGCTAGCGGGAGGTGAGCAGTTCTTC
-	-	TRBV5-1	TRBJ1-1	CASSSSLQGVNTEAFF	TGCGCCAGCAGCTCTTCTCTACAGGGAGTGAACACTGAAGCTTTCTTT
-	few	TRBV30	TRBJ1-1	CAWERGDLTEAFF	TGTGCCTGGGAAAGGGGGGACCTCACTGAAGCTTTCTTT
-	many	TRBV7-2	TRBJ1-5	CASSLESGNQPQHF	TGTGCCAGCAGCTTAGAATCAGGTAATCAGCCCCAGCATTTT
TRBD2	-	TRBV9	TRBJ2-3	CASSVETSGNTQYF	TGTGCCAGCAGCGTAGAGACTAGCGGGAATACGCAGTATTTT
-	few	TRBV18	TRBJ2-1	CASSPALGPDGEFF	TGTGCCAGCTCACCAGCTTTGGGCCCCGACGGGGAGTTCTTC
TRBD1	-	TRBV6-5	TRBJ2-7	CASSWGTVSYEQYF	TGTGCCAGCAGTTGGGGGACAGTCTCCTACGAGCAGTACTTC
-	many	TRBV4-1	TRBJ2-4	CASSQGDGKYF	TGCGCCAGCAGCCAAGGGGACGGAAAGTACTTC
-	-	TRBV6-5	TRBJ1-4	CASSTRQRRNEKLFF	TGTGCCAGCAGTACTCGACAGCGAAGAAATGAAAAACTGTTTTTT
TRBD2	few	TRBV3-1	TRBJ2-1	CASSLLAGAGYNEQFF	TGTGCCAGCAGCCTACTAGCGGGAGCTGGCTACAATGAGCAGTTCTTC
-	few	TRBV7-9	TRBJ1-4	CASSPPEDNEKLFF	TGTGCCAGCAGCCCCCCAGAAGATAATGAAAAACTGTTTTTT
-	many	TRBV27	TRBJ2-7	CASSLRGAYEQYF	TGTGCCAGCAGTTTAAGAGGGGCCTACGAGCAGTACTTC
-	many	TRBV20-1	TRBJ2-1	CSARPNSRDEQFF	TGCAGTGCTAGACCTAATTCGAGGGATGAGCAGTTCTTC
TRBD1	-	TRBV5-1	TRBJ2-5	CASSRDRGRRETQYF	TGCGCCAGCAGCCGGGACAGGGGGCGCAGAGAGACCCAGTACTTC
TRBD1	-	TRBV7-8	TRBJ2-1	CASSLGVTGASSYNEQFF	TGTGCCAGCAGCTTAGGGGTGACAGGGGCTAGCTCCTACAATGAGCAGTTCTTC